Listed below are T cell receptor beta chains from one sample, sequenced in a study of blood T cell repertoires in COVID-19. Repertoires were generated with immunoSEQ multiplex PCR, while TCRdb's copy carries only in-frame clones and drops some. Of around 400,000 clones in the sample, about 89% were seen once. Material for sequencing was peripheral blood. All receptors derive from a woman aged 55-75 years with COVID-19, enrolled during active disease. CDR3s include the opening cysteine and the closing phenylalanine or tryptophan. D genes are given only for firm matches. Size is omitted from some rows. Given values are once, few, many or a class for expanded clones.

J: TRBJ2-5
D: TRBD1
size: NA
V: TRBV2
DNA: TGTGCCAGCAGGCAGGGGGCCGGGGAGACCCAGTACTTC
CDR3: CASRQGAGETQYF

J: TRBJ1-1
D: NA
size: once
V: TRBV19
DNA: TGTGCCAGTAGAAAACCGACAGGAAACACTGAAGCTTTCTTT
CDR3: CASRKPTGNTEAFF

J: TRBJ2-7
D: NA
size: NA
V: TRBV5-1
DNA: TGCGCCAGCAGCTTGTCAGGGGATAGGATGTACTTC
CDR3: CASSLSGDRMYF

J: TRBJ1-2
D: TRBD1
size: NA
V: TRBV11-2
DNA: TGTGCCAGCAGTTTAACAGGGGCCTATGGCTACACCTTC
CDR3: CASSLTGAYGYTF

J: TRBJ2-7
D: TRBD2
size: NA
V: TRBV20-1
DNA: TGCAGTGCTAGTCCTAGCGGGCGCCTCTACGAGCAGTACTTC
CDR3: CSASPSGRLYEQYF

J: TRBJ2-6
D: NA
size: NA
V: TRBV2
DNA: TGTGCCAGCAGAGCACAGGCGACCGGGGCCAACGTCCTGACTTTC
CDR3: CASRAQATGANVLTF

J: TRBJ2-1
D: NA
size: NA
V: TRBV18
DNA: TGTGCCAGCTCACAAAGGACAGTTAGGGATGAGCAGTTCTTC
CDR3: CASSQRTVRDEQFF

J: TRBJ2-5
D: NA
size: NA
V: TRBV29-1
DNA: TGCAGCGTTGGTTTCCCAGGGGAGACCCAGTACTTC
CDR3: CSVGFPGETQYF

J: TRBJ2-7
D: TRBD1
size: NA
V: TRBV11-2
DNA: TGTGCCAGCAGCATGGGACAGGTCTTGGACGAGCAGTACTTC
CDR3: CASSMGQVLDEQYF

J: TRBJ2-1
D: TRBD2
size: NA
V: TRBV3-1/TRBV3-2
DNA: TGTGCCAGCAGCCATTTACTTGGGCGAGCGGGGGGCGATGAGCAGTTCTTC
CDR3: CASSHLLGRAGGDEQFF

J: TRBJ1-1
D: NA
size: NA
V: TRBV5-1
DNA: TGCGCCAGCAGCTCGGAGACAGCTAGGAACACTGAAGCTTTCTTT
CDR3: CASSSETARNTEAFF

J: TRBJ2-7
D: TRBD1
size: NA
V: TRBV11-2
DNA: TGTGCCAGCAGTTCGGACAGGCCGATCTCCTACGAGCAGTACTTC
CDR3: CASSSDRPISYEQYF

J: TRBJ1-5
D: NA
size: NA
V: TRBV28
DNA: TGTGCCAGCATAATCGGGGGAGGATTAGGCAATCAGCCCCAGCATTTT
CDR3: CASIIGGGLGNQPQHF

J: TRBJ1-5
D: NA
size: NA
V: TRBV3-1/TRBV3-2
DNA: TGTGCCAGCAGCCCCCGAGGAGGACCTAGCAATCAGCCCCAGCATTTT
CDR3: CASSPRGGPSNQPQHF

J: TRBJ2-7
D: TRBD1
size: NA
V: TRBV30
DNA: TGTGCCTGGAGTGTAAGTGTCGGGACAGGGAGTTACGAGCAGTACTTC
CDR3: CAWSVSVGTGSYEQYF

J: TRBJ2-7
D: TRBD1
size: once
V: TRBV28
DNA: TGTGCCAGCAGTTTTGGGACAGGGGAAACTTTCTCCTCCTACGAGCAGTACTTC
CDR3: CASSFGTGETFSSYEQYF

J: TRBJ1-3
D: NA
size: NA
V: TRBV9
DNA: TGTGCCAGCAGCCCCGCCCCTAACTCTGGAAACACCATATATTTT
CDR3: CASSPAPNSGNTIYF

J: TRBJ2-2
D: TRBD2
size: NA
V: TRBV29-1
DNA: TGCAGCGTCGTAATATCTAGCGGGGGGGCTCGAACCGGGGAGCTGTTTTTT
CDR3: CSVVISSGGARTGELFF

J: TRBJ1-2
D: NA
size: NA
V: TRBV5-1
DNA: TGCGCCAGCAGCTTGGAGGGCCTACAGGCCTCTATCTATGGCTACACCTTC
CDR3: CASSLEGLQASIYGYTF

J: TRBJ2-3
D: TRBD2
size: NA
V: TRBV23-1
DNA: TGCGCCAGCTCATCTCCAGCGGGGGGGGTGGCAGATACGCAGTATTTT
CDR3: CASSSPAGGVADTQYF

J: TRBJ2-7
D: TRBD1
size: NA
V: TRBV6-2/TRBV6-3
DNA: TGTGCCAGCAGTAAGGGACAGAAGTCCTACGAGCAGTACTTC
CDR3: CASSKGQKSYEQYF

J: TRBJ2-1
D: NA
size: NA
V: TRBV19
DNA: TGTGCCAGTAGTATTGCTTCGTTCGGAGGGGGCCCGAGCTCCTACAATGAGCAGTTCTTC
CDR3: CASSIASFGGGPSSYNEQFF

J: TRBJ2-2
D: TRBD2
size: NA
V: TRBV9
DNA: TGTGCCAGCAGGGGGACTAGCGGGGGTCGCACCGGGGAGCTGTTTTTT
CDR3: CASRGTSGGRTGELFF

J: TRBJ1-3
D: NA
size: NA
V: TRBV14
DNA: TGTGCCAGCAGCCCCTTCGGGGGCTCTGGAAACACCATATATTTT
CDR3: CASSPFGGSGNTIYF

J: TRBJ1-4
D: TRBD1
size: NA
V: TRBV7-2
DNA: TGTGCCAGCAGCCTCACCAGGGGGGACGAAAAACTGTTTTTT
CDR3: CASSLTRGDEKLFF

J: TRBJ2-3
D: NA
size: NA
V: TRBV5-1
DNA: TGCGCCAGCAGCTCCCTTACTAGCTCGACAGATACGCAGTATTTT
CDR3: CASSSLTSSTDTQYF

J: TRBJ1-4
D: NA
size: once
V: TRBV27
DNA: TGTGCCAGCACATGGGGCGGTAAGAATGAAAAACTGTTTTTT
CDR3: CASTWGGKNEKLFF

J: TRBJ2-7
D: NA
size: NA
V: TRBV6-2/TRBV6-3
DNA: TGTGCCAGCAGTTACGTCCCTACCTACGAGCAGTACTTC
CDR3: CASSYVPTYEQYF

J: TRBJ2-1
D: TRBD2
size: NA
V: TRBV2
DNA: TGTGCCAGCAGGAAGGGGACTAGCGGGTCCAATGAGCAGTTCTTC
CDR3: CASRKGTSGSNEQFF

J: TRBJ1-1
D: NA
size: NA
V: TRBV3-1/TRBV3-2
DNA: TGTGCCAGCAGCCAAGTACAGGACACTGAAGCTTTCTTT
CDR3: CASSQVQDTEAFF

J: TRBJ2-5
D: TRBD1
size: NA
V: TRBV25-1
DNA: TGTGCCAGCAGTGAGGGGGGATGGGGGGACAGGGAGACCCAGTACTTC
CDR3: CASSEGGWGDRETQYF

J: TRBJ1-2
D: TRBD1
size: NA
V: TRBV5-1
DNA: TGCGCCAGCAGCACAGGGGTAGGCTACACCTTC
CDR3: CASSTGVGYTF

J: TRBJ1-2
D: TRBD1
size: few
V: TRBV3-1/TRBV3-2
DNA: TGTGCCAGCAGCCAAGTGGGTTCCCGACAGGGGGCTTTTGGCTACACCTTC
CDR3: CASSQVGSRQGAFGYTF

J: TRBJ1-2
D: TRBD1
size: NA
V: TRBV6-1
DNA: TGTGCCAGCAGTGAAGGGTCGATCATCCTGACAGGGCTTGGCTACACCTTC
CDR3: CASSEGSIILTGLGYTF

J: TRBJ1-4
D: NA
size: NA
V: TRBV6-5
DNA: TGTGCCAGCACCCTCATCGGAGGGGTTAATGAAAAACTGTTTTTT
CDR3: CASTLIGGVNEKLFF

J: TRBJ1-5
D: TRBD1
size: NA
V: TRBV7-6
DNA: TGTGCCAGCAGCCCAACAGGGGCTCCAAATCAGCCCCAGCATTTT
CDR3: CASSPTGAPNQPQHF

J: TRBJ1-5
D: TRBD1
size: NA
V: TRBV19
DNA: TGTGCCAGTAATCTTCTGGACAGGGACAATCAGCCCCAGCATTTT
CDR3: CASNLLDRDNQPQHF

J: TRBJ1-6
D: TRBD1
size: NA
V: TRBV6-5
DNA: TGTGCCAGCACTCAAACGGGACAGATGAATTCACCCCTCCACTTT
CDR3: CASTQTGQMNSPLHF

J: TRBJ2-7
D: TRBD1
size: NA
V: TRBV10-3
DNA: TGTGCCATCAGTGAGTCGGGACAGGGATCGTACGAGCAGTACTTC
CDR3: CAISESGQGSYEQYF

J: TRBJ2-7
D: NA
size: few
V: TRBV6-5
DNA: TGTGCCAGCAGTTATGGCAGGGGCACCTACGAGCAGTACTTC
CDR3: CASSYGRGTYEQYF

J: TRBJ2-4
D: NA
size: NA
V: TRBV28
DNA: TGTGCCAGCAGTTTGGTGGCTTCCAAAAACATTCAGTACTTC
CDR3: CASSLVASKNIQYF

J: TRBJ1-1
D: NA
size: NA
V: TRBV4-1
DNA: TGCGCCAGCAGCCAAGATTTTTTCGAGATACAGGGCTATAGAGCTTTCTTT
CDR3: CASSQDFFEIQGYRAFF

J: TRBJ2-3
D: TRBD2
size: NA
V: TRBV5-1
DNA: TGCGCCAGCGGTTGGAGTAGCGGGGGGTTGACAGATACGCAGTATTTT
CDR3: CASGWSSGGLTDTQYF

J: TRBJ1-3
D: TRBD1
size: NA
V: TRBV19
DNA: TGTGCCAGTAGTATCCCTGGACAGGGGGCTGGAAACACCATATATTTT
CDR3: CASSIPGQGAGNTIYF

J: TRBJ1-4
D: NA
size: NA
V: TRBV2
DNA: TGTGCCAGCAGTTATGTCCTTTTTGAAAAACTGTTTTTT
CDR3: CASSYVLFEKLFF

J: TRBJ2-6
D: NA
size: NA
V: TRBV5-1
DNA: TGCGCCACCGGCGGAGAGACCTCTGGGGCCAACGTCCTGACTTTC
CDR3: CATGGETSGANVLTF

J: TRBJ2-3
D: NA
size: NA
V: TRBV30
DNA: TGTGCCTGGACAGGGGGAGGTTCCGATACGCAGTATTTT
CDR3: CAWTGGGSDTQYF

J: TRBJ2-7
D: TRBD1
size: once
V: TRBV13
DNA: TGTGCCAGCAGCCGGGACAGGGGTGACGAGCAGTACTTC
CDR3: CASSRDRGDEQYF

J: TRBJ1-4
D: NA
size: once
V: TRBV25-1
DNA: TGTGCCAGCAGTGAATGGGGGGGCGCAACTAATGAAAAACTGTTTTTT
CDR3: CASSEWGGATNEKLFF

J: TRBJ2-7
D: TRBD1
size: NA
V: TRBV11-1
DNA: TGTGCCAGCAGCGGACAGGGGTGGGAGCAGTACTTC
CDR3: CASSGQGWEQYF

J: TRBJ1-1
D: TRBD1
size: NA
V: TRBV3-1/TRBV3-2
DNA: TGTGCCAGCAGCCCCAACCTAGGGGGCGGTAGGGACACTGAAGCTTTCTTT
CDR3: CASSPNLGGGRDTEAFF

J: TRBJ1-1
D: NA
size: NA
V: TRBV12-3/TRBV12-4
DNA: TGTGCCAGCAGTTATTGGGGCGAAGCTTTCTTT
CDR3: CASSYWGEAFF

J: TRBJ2-4
D: NA
size: NA
V: TRBV3-1/TRBV3-2
DNA: TGTGCCAGCAGCCAATCAAGGCAGGGGATTAACATTCAGTACTTC
CDR3: CASSQSRQGINIQYF

J: TRBJ2-7
D: TRBD2
size: NA
V: TRBV6-2/TRBV6-3
DNA: TGTGCCAGCAGCCGGACCGTCGGGGCGGGGGGATCCTACGAGCAGTACTTC
CDR3: CASSRTVGAGGSYEQYF

J: TRBJ1-4
D: NA
size: NA
V: TRBV18
DNA: TGTGCCAGCTCACCCTTAGCCGACGGTACTAATGAAAAACTGTTTTTT
CDR3: CASSPLADGTNEKLFF